This passage covers 13 T cell receptor beta chains from one sample sequenced in a study of T cell responses to AZD1222 COVID-19 vaccine. TCRdb's copy holds only in-frame clones and misses some; the assay was immunoSEQ multiplex PCR. The repertoire holds roughly 56,000 clones, with roughly 85% as singletons. The sequences come from peripheral blood, collected on day 0 of AZD1222 vaccination. Receptor source: an adult in good health.

The chain is built from TRBV7-9 and TRBJ2-5; D is ambiguous. This CDR3 is built from 13 residues. Germline CDR1 reads SEHNR; CDR2 reads FQNEAQ (reference sequence). Trimming left V 2 bases short and J 4 bases short, with 8 bases between. CDR3 loop: CASSLFSGETQYF. CDR3 sequence (DNA): TGTGCCAGCAGCTTATTCAGTGGAGAGACCCAGTACTTC.

The rearrangement joins TRBV19 to TRBJ1-5; D ambiguous. The CDR3 spans 12 residues. The ends were cut back, 3 bases at V and 7 bases at J, with 7 bases in the middle. Germline CDR1 is LNHDA and CDR2 is SQIVND (reference sequence). The CDR3 bases are TGTGCCAGTAGTATGGACTGGCAGCCCCAGCATTTT. It is translated as CASSMDWQPQHF.

The V and J genes are TRBV24-1 and TRBJ2-5; a possible D gene is TRBD2 (7 bases). The CDR3 consists of 16 residues. Trimming took 3 bases from V and 5 from J, leaving 18 bases between them. CDR1 KGHDR and CDR2 SFDVKD come from the germline V gene. The chain's CDR3 is CATSDKGGGRSETQYF. DNA of the CDR3: TGTGCCACCAGTGATAAAGGGGGGGGCAGGTCGGAGACCCAGTACTTC.

The rearrangement links TRBV7-8 to TRBJ1-2, with TRBD1 identical over 10 bases. Losses at the gene ends were 4 bases for V and 4 bases for J; bases not matched to a gene: 6. The CDR3 extends over 15 amino acids. Germline CDR1 reads SGHVS; CDR2 reads FQNEAQ. CDR3 sequence (DNA): TGTGCCAGCAGCTCTGGACAGGGGGTAATCTATGGCTACACCTTC. Its translation: CASSSGQGVIYGYTF.

The chain recombines TRBV5-1 with TRBJ2-7; D possibly corresponds to TRBD1 (6 bases). Trimming pared 0 bases from V and 1 base from J, leaving 11 bases between. This CDR3 has 15 amino acids. Germline CDR1 is SGHRS and CDR2 is YFSETQ. The CDR3 DNA is TGCGCCAGCAGCTTGGTTGCAGGGGAATCCTACGAGCAGTACTTC. Its protein is CASSLVAGESYEQYF.

The CDR3 loop is CATSDVDRPPYEQYF. In DNA form, the CDR3 reads TGTGCCACCAGTGACGTGGACAGGCCCCCCTACGAGCAGTACTTC. The gene calls are TRBV24-1 and TRBJ2-7; 7 bases are a match to TRBD1. Trimming removed 4 bases from V and 2 bases from J; junction bases left unmatched: 7. The CDR3 covers 15 residues. Per the germline V gene, CDR1 is KGHDR and CDR2 is SFDVKD.

V and J are TRBV30 and TRBJ2-7; TRBD2 aligns across 10 bases. The CDR3 covers 17 residues. Trimming at V came to 0 bases and at J to 2 bases, leaving 10 bases not matched to a gene. Per germline, CDR1 GTSNPN and CDR2 SVGIG (reference sequence). The CDR3 sequence: CAWSVSGGLAGAYEQYF. The DNA for the CDR3 is TGTGCCTGGAGTGTATCCGGGGGGCTAGCGGGGGCCTACGAGCAGTACTTC.

The chain carries TRBV7-8 and TRBJ1-6; 9 bases match TRBD1. The trim removed 1 base at V and 9 bases at J, leaving 7 bases unmatched. CDR1 SGHVS and CDR2 FQNEAQ come from the germline V gene. The CDR3 loop spans 16 amino acids. The CDR3 nucleotides read TGTGCCAGCAGCTTAGTCGGGGGACAGGGCTTTTCACCCCTCCACTTT. It codes for CASSLVGGQGFSPLHF.

The chain links TRBV30 to TRBJ1-6; 8 nucleotides align to TRBD1. The CDR3 extends over 16 amino acids. Germline V gene sequence: CDR1 GTSNPN, CDR2 SVGIG (reference sequence). Unmatched junction bases numbered 12, after V lost 5 bases and J lost 6 bases. This CDR3 reads CAWEGTGCPCNSPLHF. CDR3 DNA sequence: TGTGCCTGGGAGGGGACAGGTTGCCCCTGTAATTCACCCCTCCACTTT.

This CDR3 is CASSQEPSRLLAGPTDTQYF. The CDR3 bases are TGTGCCAGCAGCCAAGAGCCCTCACGCTTGCTAGCGGGGCCCACAGATACGCAGTATTTT. V usage is TRBV4-2 and J usage is TRBJ2-3; 9 bases line up with TRBD2. CDR3 length: 20 amino acids. V lost 0 bases, J lost 2 bases, and 15 bases stayed unmatched. Germline-derived CDR1 and CDR2 are LGHNA and YNFKEQ.

A single count supports this clone. The chain couples TRBV9 to TRBJ2-7, with a possible D match to TRBD1 (6 bases). Trimming took off 1 base at V and 5 bases at J, with 16 bases between the two ends. There are 15 residues in the CDR3. Germline V CDR1 and CDR2: SGDLS, YYNGEE. DNA for the CDR3: TGTGCCAGCAGCGTAAAACAGGGAAGCGTCGACGAGCAGTACTTC. Translation: CASSVKQGSVDEQYF. Together with reference TRBV9 and TRBJ2-7, the CDR3 gives the full variable domain: DSGVTQTPKHLITATGQRVTLRCSPRSGDLSVYWYQQSLDQGLQFLIQYYNGEERAKGNILERFSAQQFPDLHSELNLSSLELGDSALYFCASSVKQGSVDEQYFGPGTRLTVT.

The chain is built from TRBV30 and TRBJ1-3; the match to TRBD1 covers 7 bases. Trimming removed 4 bases from V and 4 bases from J; junction bases left unmatched: 4. Germline V CDR1 and CDR2: GTSNPN, SVGIG (reference sequence). CDR3 length: 13 residues. CDR3 coding DNA: TGTGCCTGGACTATGACAGGGGGAAACACCATATATTTT. As protein: CAWTMTGGNTIYF.

The chain is built from TRBV28 and TRBJ2-4; 7 bases align to TRBD2. Germline V gene data show CDR1 as MDHEN and CDR2 as SYDVKM. V trimming: 6 bases; J trimming: 0 bases; junction bases outside the gene matches: 2. This CDR3 contains 14 residues. This CDR3 reads CASRSGVAKNIQYF. DNA of the CDR3: TGTGCCAGCAGGAGCGGGGTAGCCAAAAACATTCAGTACTTC.